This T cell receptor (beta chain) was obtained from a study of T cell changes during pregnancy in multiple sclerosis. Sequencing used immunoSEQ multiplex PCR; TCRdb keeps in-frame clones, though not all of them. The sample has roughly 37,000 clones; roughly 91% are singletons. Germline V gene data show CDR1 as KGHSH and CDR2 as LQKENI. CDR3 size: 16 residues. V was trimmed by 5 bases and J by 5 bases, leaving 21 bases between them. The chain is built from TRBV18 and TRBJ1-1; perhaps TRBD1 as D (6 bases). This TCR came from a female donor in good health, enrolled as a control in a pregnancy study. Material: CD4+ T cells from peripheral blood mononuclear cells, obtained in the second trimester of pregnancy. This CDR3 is CASSTGLQGKGTEAFF. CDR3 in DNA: TGTGCCAGCTCAACGGGCCTACAGGGTAAGGGAACTGAAGCTTTCTTT.